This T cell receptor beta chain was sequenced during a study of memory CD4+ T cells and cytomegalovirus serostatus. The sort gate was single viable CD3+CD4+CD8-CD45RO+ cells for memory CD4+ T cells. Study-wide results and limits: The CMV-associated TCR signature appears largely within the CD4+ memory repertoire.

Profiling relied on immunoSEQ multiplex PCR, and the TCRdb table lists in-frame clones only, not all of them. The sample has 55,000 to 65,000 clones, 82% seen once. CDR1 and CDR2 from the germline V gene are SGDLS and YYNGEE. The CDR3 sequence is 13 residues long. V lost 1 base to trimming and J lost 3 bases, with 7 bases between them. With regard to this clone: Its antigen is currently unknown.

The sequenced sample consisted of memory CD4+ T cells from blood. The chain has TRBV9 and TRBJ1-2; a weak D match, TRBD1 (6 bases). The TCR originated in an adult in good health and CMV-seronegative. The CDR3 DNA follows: TGTGCCAGCAGCGTACGGGGGCACTATGGCTACACCTTC. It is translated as CASSVRGHYGYTF.